What follows describes a single TCR beta chain. Its target is unknown. This specimen belongs to a study of CD8 T cells in ankylosing spondylitis. Using its own MiXCR run on the 5' RACE reads, TCRdb lists one record per CDR3 protein. The sample yields 110,000 to 150,000 distinct CDR3 sequences, roughly 8.4% seen once. Study-wide results and caveats: Some of the motif variants had earlier been found in reactive arthritis patients' fluid and blood. The clones that were linked to disease were reported to be significantly enriched in matched synovial fluid samples from ankylosing spondylitis patients. There was a TCR beta motif, made of several highly homologous variants, that appeared characteristic of ankylosing spondylitis blood. Clones linked to disease, bearing a CD8+ phenotype, were relatively rare in peripheral blood.

The clonotype was recovered from a male donor with ankylosing spondylitis. The sequenced sample consisted of synovial fluid, either unsorted or a sorted T cell fraction (not recorded which).

CDR3 amino acids: CASSLGRDRGNQPQHF. CDR3 nucleotides: TGTGCCAGCTCCCTTGGGCGGGACAGGGGCAATCAGCCCCAGCATTTT. The chain has TRBV18 and TRBJ1-5, with 9 bases lining up with TRBD1. Germline V gene lookup returns CDR1 KGHSH and CDR2 LQKENI. This CDR3 has 16 amino acids. V shed 6 bases and J 2 bases; nucleotides not matched to a gene: 8.